The next 30 T cell receptor beta chains were all read from a single sample in a study of blood T cell repertoires in COVID-19. Here immunoSEQ multiplex PCR was the method, and the copy in TCRdb shows in-frame clones only, minus some. Of 210,000 or so clones in the sample, around 83% were seen once. Sequencing used peripheral blood. All receptors derive from a man in his fifties or sixties with active or convalescent COVID-19.

V and J are TRBV5-1 and TRBJ1-4; possibly TRBD1 for D (6 bases). Deletions cut 2 bases from V and 5 bases from J, with 10 bases between. This CDR3 is built from 14 residues. The germline CDR1 and CDR2 sequences are SGHRS and YFSETQ. The CDR3 DNA reads TGCGCCAGCAGCTTCCGGGACATGAATGAAAAACTGTTTTTT. Protein: CASSFRDMNEKLFF.

This chain uses TRBV25-1 with TRBJ2-3; 14 bases are a match to TRBD2. The CDR3 loop spans 18 amino acids. The germline V gene has CDR1 MGHDK and CDR2 SYGVNS. Trimming at V came to 7 bases and at J to 5 bases, leaving 14 bases not matched to a gene. In nucleotides, the CDR3 is TGTGCCAGCAAAGGGACTAGCGGGAGAACAATGGGCGGAGATACGCAGTATTTT. It is translated as CASKGTSGRTMGGDTQYF.

The chain joins TRBV18 to TRBJ1-6; D unresolved. V lost 3 bases and J 5 bases, leaving 8 bases between the germline ends. The CDR3 is made up of 14 amino acids. Germline CDR1 reads KGHSH; CDR2 reads LQKENI. The chain's CDR3 is CASSPQANNSPLHF. CDR3 coding DNA: TGTGCCAGCTCACCCCAGGCGAATAATTCACCCCTCCACTTT.

To note about this clone: One end of the junction does not line up with germline, which may come from a read error. This chain connects TRBV7-7 to TRBJ2-7; 13 bases are a match to TRBD2. The CDR3 totals 22 residues. Germline values: CDR1 SSHAT, CDR2 FNYEAQ (reference sequence). The CDR3 is CASSQSPLELAGGEGRAYEQYF. The CDR3 DNA is TGTGCTAGCAGCCAGAGTCCACTAGAACTAGCGGGAGGGGAAGGACGAGCCTACGAGCAGTACTTC.

The rearrangement joins TRBV29-1 to TRBJ1-2; 9 bases are shared with TRBD1. V lost 1 base to trimming and J lost 5 bases; unmatched junction nucleotides: 14. This CDR3 region has 17 residues. Germline CDR1 is SQVTM and CDR2 is ANQGSEA. In nucleotides, the CDR3 is TGCAGCGTTGAAGTTTATGGGGGGACAGGGAAGGAATATGGCTACACCTTC. It specifies CSVEVYGGTGKEYGYTF.

This clone was detected a few times. The V gene is TRBV7-9, the J gene TRBJ2-1; 9 bases match TRBD2. J lost 6 bases, V lost 0 bases, and 3 bases had no gene match. This CDR3 contains 15 residues. Looked up from germline, CDR1 is SEHNR and CDR2 is FQNEAQ (reference sequence). The CDR3 loop reads CASSLALAGPNEQFF. CDR3 nucleotide sequence: TGTGCCAGCAGCTTAGCTCTAGCGGGACCCAATGAGCAGTTCTTC.

The V gene is TRBV28, the J gene TRBJ1-2, with a tentative D call TRBD1 (6 bases). CDR3 length: 16 amino acids. V was cut by 7 bases and J by 3 bases, with 21 bases left in between. Germline CDR1 is MDHEN and CDR2 is SYDVKM. This CDR3 reads CASIFPYRAPDYGYTF. The DNA for the CDR3 is TGTGCCAGCATCTTCCCTTACAGGGCCCCCGACTATGGCTACACCTTC.

Only a few counts were recorded for this clone. The J gene is TRBJ1-1, the V gene TRBV5-1, with 8 bases fitting TRBD1. The CDR3 covers 14 residues. Germline CDR1 is SGHRS and CDR2 is YFSETQ. V trimming: 3 bases; J trimming: 4 bases; junction bases outside the gene matches: 5. CDR3 protein: CASSSQGAGTEAFF. The CDR3 DNA reads as TGCGCCAGCAGCTCGCAGGGGGCTGGCACTGAAGCTTTCTTT.

The chain carries TRBV10-2 and TRBJ2-3; no definite D call. V dropped 7 bases and J dropped 1 base, with 9 bases sitting between them. Germline V gene data show CDR1 as WSHSY and CDR2 as SAAADI. The CDR3 spans 13 residues. CDR3 coding DNA: TGCGCCAGCAACATTGGGCGCACAGATACGCAGTATTTT. Its protein is CASNIGRTDTQYF.

The gene calls are TRBV5-6 and TRBJ2-3; 11 nucleotides agree with TRBD2. This CDR3 region has 16 residues. V shed 4 bases and J 4 bases; nucleotides not matched to a gene: 8. Germline CDR1 reads SGHDT; CDR2 reads YYEEEE. The CDR3 loop is CASSPLAGGRADTQYF. The CDR3 nucleotides read TGTGCCAGCAGCCCCTTAGCGGGGGGGCGGGCAGATACGCAGTATTTT.

The J gene is TRBJ2-1, the V gene TRBV11-3; D may be TRBD2 (6 bases). Germline CDR1 and CDR2: SGHNT and YENEEA. The CDR3 extends over 15 amino acids. Trimming pared 4 bases from V and 0 bases from J, leaving 10 bases between. CDR3 region: CASSSGSHSYNEQFF. CDR3 coding DNA: TGTGCCAGCAGCTCCGGGAGTCACTCCTACAATGAGCAGTTCTTC.

This clone was observed once. J is TRBJ1-2 and V is TRBV13, with 7 nucleotides matching TRBD1. The CDR3 has 15 amino acids. Per germline, CDR1 PRHDT and CDR2 FYEKMQ (reference sequence). V dropped 6 bases and J dropped 4; count of bases not matched to a gene: 11. This CDR3 is CASSQGGRWLYGYTF. DNA of the CDR3: TGTGCCAGCAGTCAAGGGGGCAGGTGGCTCTATGGCTACACCTTC.

The chain uses TRBV29-1 and TRBJ1-1, with D perhaps matching TRBD1 (5 bases). The CDR3 sequence is 14 residues long. Trimming shortened V by 0 bases and J by 2 bases, and 10 bases separated the two germline ends. Germline loops: CDR1 SQVTM, CDR2 ANQGSEA. CDR3 protein: CSVEEGGINTEAFF. CDR3 sequence (DNA): TGCAGCGTTGAAGAGGGGGGGATTAACACTGAAGCTTTCTTT.

The V and J genes are TRBV11-2 and TRBJ1-4, with 9 bases matching TRBD1. Germline V gene data show CDR1 as SGHAT and CDR2 as FQNNGV. J lost 8 bases, V lost 7 bases, and 8 bases had no gene match. This CDR3 comprises 14 residues. This CDR3 is CASTAGTGSEKLFF. The CDR3 DNA reads as TGTGCCAGCACCGCGGGGACAGGGAGCGAAAAACTGTTTTTT.

Worth noting for this clone: Other DNA sequences within the sample encode an identical CDR3. The chain joins TRBV19 to TRBJ1-1, with 7 nucleotides matching TRBD1. The V gene's germline CDR1 is LNHDA and CDR2 SQIVND (reference sequence). The CDR3 contains 14 residues. The trim removed 5 bases at V and 0 bases at J, leaving 3 bases unmatched. The CDR3 DNA reads as TGTGCCAGTAGTCAACAGGGGATGAACACTGAAGCTTTCTTT. Amino acid sequence: CASSQQGMNTEAFF.

The rearrangement links TRBV5-8 to TRBJ1-5; TRBD1 aligns across 9 bases. CDR3 size: 16 residues. V was clipped by 2 bases and J by 0 bases; unmatched bases: 3. Germline values: CDR1 SGHTS, CDR2 YDEGEE. The CDR3 nucleotides are TGTGCCAGCAGCTTAGGGACAGGGCATAGCAATCAGCCCCAGCATTTT. It translates to CASSLGTGHSNQPQHF.

The CDR3: CASSPQQGSGTEAFF. The CDR3 nucleotides are TGTGCCAGCAGCCCGCAACAGGGAAGCGGCACTGAAGCTTTCTTT. The genes are TRBV7-8 and TRBJ1-1; maybe TRBD1 (6 bases). Germline loops: CDR1 SGHVS, CDR2 FQNEAQ. There are 15 residues in the CDR3. The V end lost 5 bases, the J end lost 4 bases, and 17 bases lay between the germline ends.

This clone appeared once. Here the CDR3 reads CATRNQLAGEEDTQYF. The CDR3 nucleotides read TGTGCCACCCGAAACCAACTAGCGGGAGAGGAAGATACGCAGTATTTT. V is TRBV10-3 and J is TRBJ2-3, with TRBD2 matching 11 bases. The CDR3 sequence is 16 residues long. CDR1 is ENHRY and CDR2 is SYGVKD in the germline V gene. Trimming at V came to 10 bases and at J to 5 bases, leaving 14 bases not matched to a gene.

On this clone itself: The junction does not match germline at one end; this may be a read error. The V call is TRBV7-9, the J call TRBJ2-7; 8 bases match TRBD2. Germline V lookup: CDR1 SEHNR, CDR2 FQNEAQ (reference sequence). This CDR3 comprises 15 residues. The CDR3 nucleotides are TGTGCCAGCAGGTTAGGAAGCGGGAGCATCTACGAGCAGTACTTC. Amino acids: CASRLGSGSIYEQYF.

This chain links TRBV2 with TRBJ1-2, with 8 nucleotides matching TRBD1. The junction had 12 bases not matched to a gene; V was cut back by 7 bases and J by 8 bases. The CDR3 consists of 14 residues. Germline values: CDR1 SNHLY, CDR2 FYNNEI. The CDR3 nucleotides read TGTGCCAGCACGAGACAGGGGACAGTGGAGGGCTACACCTTC. It codes for CASTRQGTVEGYTF.

The chain links TRBV2 to TRBJ2-3; no reliable D call. The V gene's germline CDR1 is SNHLY and CDR2 FYNNEI. This CDR3 has 14 residues. Trimming took off 4 bases at V and 0 bases at J, with 8 bases between the two ends. This CDR3 reads CASSGQSSTDTQYF. The DNA of the CDR3 is TGTGCCAGCAGTGGTCAGTCTAGCACAGATACGCAGTATTTT.

The CDR3 loop reads CASSVTSGGVDTQYF. In DNA, the CDR3 is TGTGCCAGCAGCGTGACTAGCGGGGGGGTGGATACGCAGTATTTT. This chain connects TRBV7-2 to TRBJ2-3, with 14 bases fitting TRBD2. CDR1 and CDR2 from the germline V gene are SGHTA and FQGNSA. Losses at the gene ends were 5 bases for V and 6 bases for J; bases not matched to a gene: 4. This CDR3 spans 15 amino acids.

The chain joins TRBV6-5 to TRBJ1-2, with 11 positions matching TRBD1. The CDR3 consists of 14 residues. In germline, CDR1 is MNHEY, CDR2 SVGAGI. J was trimmed by 7 bases and V by 2 bases; bases with no gene match: 3. The CDR3 here is CASSYGQGASGYTF. CDR3 in DNA: TGTGCCAGCAGTTACGGACAGGGGGCATCTGGCTACACCTTC.

This clone occurred many times. The gene calls are TRBV19 and TRBJ1-1, with D unresolved. V was clipped by 5 bases and J by 6 bases, with 16 bases between them. The CDR3 covers 14 residues. The germline V gene has CDR1 LNHDA and CDR2 SQIVND (reference sequence). The CDR3 coding sequence is TGTGCCAGTAGTCCCGGGTCGCTTAGTCCTGAAGCTTTCTTT. It is translated as CASSPGSLSPEAFF.

J is TRBJ2-7 and V is TRBV5-6; TRBD1 might be the D (5 bases). The CDR3 has 14 amino acids. The V gene's germline CDR1 is SGHDT and CDR2 YYEEEE. Trimming removed 4 bases from V and 7 bases from J, with 18 bases in between. Here the CDR3 reads CASSPEQTVMEQYF. The CDR3 DNA reads TGTGCCAGCAGCCCGGAACAGACAGTTATGGAGCAGTACTTC.

This clone was detected only a few times. The chain has TRBV5-5 and TRBJ1-2, with D tentatively TRBD1 (5 bases). V was cut by 4 bases and J by 4 bases, with 17 bases left in between. The germline V gene has CDR1 SGHKS and CDR2 YYEKEE (reference sequence). This CDR3 comprises 15 residues. The CDR3 protein is CASSLTRTPTYGYTF. In nucleotides, the CDR3 is TGTGCCAGCAGCCTTACCCGGACACCAACCTATGGCTACACCTTC.

About this clone itself: Germline is not matched at one junction end, which may reflect a read error. This CDR3 reads CASSPSQASFNEQFF. CDR3 in DNA: TGTGCCAGCAGCCCGAGTCAGGCTTCCTTCAATGAGCAGTTCTTC. The chain carries TRBV7-3 and TRBJ2-1; D ambiguous. The CDR3 length is 15 residues. From germline, CDR1 is SGHTA and CDR2 FQGTGA. The full variable domain, its missing parts supplied by reference TRBV7-3 and TRBJ2-1, is GAGVSQTPSNKVTEKGKYVELRCDPISGHTALYWYRQSLGQGPEFLIYFQGTGAADDSGLPNDRFFAVRPEGSVSTLKIQRTERGDSAVYLCASSPSQASFNEQFFGPGTRLTVL.

The chain has TRBV5-5 and TRBJ2-3; maybe TRBD2 (5 bases). V was clipped by 0 bases and J by 1 base, with 6 bases between them. CDR3 length equals 14 residues. Per the germline V gene, CDR1 is SGHKS and CDR2 is YYEKEE (reference sequence). CDR3 sequence reads: CASSLGSGTDTQYF. CDR3 DNA sequence: TGTGCCAGCAGCTTGGGTAGCGGCACAGATACGCAGTATTTT.

This sequence joins TRBV6-5 and TRBJ2-1; 10 bases align to TRBD1. CDR3 length equals 14 residues. V shed 6 bases and J 8 bases; nucleotides not matched to a gene: 7. Germline CDR1 reads MNHEY; CDR2 reads SVGAGI. The CDR3, as DNA: TGTGCCAGCAGCGACAGGGGGCAGTGGGATGAGCAGTTCTTC. Its translation: CASSDRGQWDEQFF.

The V call is TRBV19, the J call TRBJ2-3; 10 bases match TRBD2. Germline V CDR1 and CDR2: LNHDA, SQIVND (reference sequence). After removal of 10 bases from V and 3 bases from J, the junction contained 10 bases not matched to a gene. This CDR3 contains 15 residues. DNA for the CDR3: TGTGCCACCCTACCTCCTAGCGGGAGAACAGATACGCAGTATTTT. Translating gives CATLPPSGRTDTQYF.